The entry that follows covers one T cell receptor beta chain sequence. This CDR3 has 16 residues. The germline V gene encodes CDR1 MDHEN and CDR2 SYDVKM. With V trimmed by 2 bases and J by 3 bases, 7 bases remained unmatched. This specimen belongs to a study of T cell responses to AZD1222 COVID-19 vaccine. The repertoire was sequenced with immunoSEQ multiplex PCR; TCRdb's copy has only in-frame clones and lacks some. The data show around 150,000 clones, 65% to 90% seen once. The sample here was peripheral blood, taken 28 days after the second dose of the MenACWY control vaccine. The receptor comes from an adult who received the MenACWY meningococcal vaccine as a control. The chain is built from TRBV28 and TRBJ1-5; 7 positions agree with TRBD1. The CDR3 nucleotides are TGTGCCAGCAGTTTAGCTGGCAGGGGGGCCAATCAGCCCCAGCATTTT. Translated, it gives CASSLAGRGANQPQHF.